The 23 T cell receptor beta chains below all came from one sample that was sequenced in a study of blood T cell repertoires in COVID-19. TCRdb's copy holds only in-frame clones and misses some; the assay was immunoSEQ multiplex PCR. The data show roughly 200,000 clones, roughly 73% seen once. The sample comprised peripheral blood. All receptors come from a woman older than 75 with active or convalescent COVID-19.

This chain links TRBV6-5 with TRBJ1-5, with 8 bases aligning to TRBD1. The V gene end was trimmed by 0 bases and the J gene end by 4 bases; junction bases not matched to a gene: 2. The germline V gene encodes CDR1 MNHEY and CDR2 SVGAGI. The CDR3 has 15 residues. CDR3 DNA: TGTGCCAGCAGTTACTCTGGACAGGGTAATCAGCCCCAGCATTTT. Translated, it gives CASSYSGQGNQPQHF.

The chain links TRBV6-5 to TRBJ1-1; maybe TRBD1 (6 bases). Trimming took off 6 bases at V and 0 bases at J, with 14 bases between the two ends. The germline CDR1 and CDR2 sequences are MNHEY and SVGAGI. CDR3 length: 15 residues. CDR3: CASRDRTYMNTEAFF. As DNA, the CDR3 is TGTGCCAGCAGGGACAGAACATATATGAACACTGAAGCTTTCTTT.

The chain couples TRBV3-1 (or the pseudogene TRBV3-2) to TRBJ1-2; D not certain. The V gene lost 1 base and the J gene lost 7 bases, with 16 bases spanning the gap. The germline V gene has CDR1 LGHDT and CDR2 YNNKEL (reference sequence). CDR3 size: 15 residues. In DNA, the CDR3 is TGTGCCAGCAGCCAAGGGAGCCAATATCCTCGTGGCTACACCTTC. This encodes CASSQGSQYPRGYTF.

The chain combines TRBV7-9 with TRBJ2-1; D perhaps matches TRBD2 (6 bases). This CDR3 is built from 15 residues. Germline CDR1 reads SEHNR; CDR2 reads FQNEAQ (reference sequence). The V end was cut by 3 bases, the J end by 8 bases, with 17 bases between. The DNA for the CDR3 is TGTGCCAGCAGCTTTAGCGGAAACGGTTTCTATGAGCAGTTCTTC. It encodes CASSFSGNGFYEQFF.

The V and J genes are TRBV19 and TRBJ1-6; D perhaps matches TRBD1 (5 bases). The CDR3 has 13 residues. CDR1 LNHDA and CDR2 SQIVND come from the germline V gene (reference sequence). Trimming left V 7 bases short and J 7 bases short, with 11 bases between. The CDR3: CASTIGVNSPLHF. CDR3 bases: TGTGCCAGTACCATAGGGGTCAATTCACCCCTCCACTTT.

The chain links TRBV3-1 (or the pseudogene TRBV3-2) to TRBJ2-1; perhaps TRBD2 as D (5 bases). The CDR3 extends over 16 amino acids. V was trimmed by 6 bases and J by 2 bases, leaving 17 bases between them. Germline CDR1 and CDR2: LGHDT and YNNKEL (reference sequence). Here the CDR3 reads CASSPTRSQPYNEQFF. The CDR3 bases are TGTGCCAGCAGTCCTACTAGAAGCCAGCCCTACAATGAGCAGTTCTTC.

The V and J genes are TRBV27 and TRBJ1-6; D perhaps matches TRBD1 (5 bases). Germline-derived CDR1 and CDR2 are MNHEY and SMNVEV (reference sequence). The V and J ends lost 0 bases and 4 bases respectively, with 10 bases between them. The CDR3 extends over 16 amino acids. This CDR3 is CASSLSGLLYNSPLHF. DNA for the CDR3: TGTGCCAGCAGTTTATCGGGACTCCTATATAATTCACCCCTCCACTTT.

CDR3 residues: CASSKVAVMEQYF. The DNA for the CDR3 is TGTGCCAGCAGCAAAGTGGCAGTCATGGAGCAGTACTTC. This rearrangement joins TRBV21-1 to TRBJ2-7; the table's TRBD1 call for D was not verified on the DNA. TRBV21-1 is flagged as a pseudogene. The CDR3 totals 13 residues.

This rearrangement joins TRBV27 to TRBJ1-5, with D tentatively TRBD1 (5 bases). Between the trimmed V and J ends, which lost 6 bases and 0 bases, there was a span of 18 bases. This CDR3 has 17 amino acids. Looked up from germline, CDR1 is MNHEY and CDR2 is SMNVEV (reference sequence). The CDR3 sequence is CASSPGLVMGSNQPQHF. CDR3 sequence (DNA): TGTGCCAGCAGCCCGGGACTGGTGATGGGTAGCAATCAGCCCCAGCATTTT.

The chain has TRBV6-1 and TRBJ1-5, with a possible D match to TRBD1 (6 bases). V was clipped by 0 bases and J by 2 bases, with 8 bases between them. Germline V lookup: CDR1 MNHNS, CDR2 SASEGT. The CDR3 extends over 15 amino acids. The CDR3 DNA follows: TGTGCCAGCAGTGAAGCACAGGGTGGCAATCAGCCCCAGCATTTT. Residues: CASSEAQGGNQPQHF.

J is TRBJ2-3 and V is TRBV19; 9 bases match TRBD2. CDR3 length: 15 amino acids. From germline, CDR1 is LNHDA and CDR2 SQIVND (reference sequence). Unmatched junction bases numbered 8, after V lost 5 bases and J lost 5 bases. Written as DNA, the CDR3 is TGTGCCAGTAGTTTCGTCGCGGGGGGGCAAGATACGCAGTATTTT. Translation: CASSFVAGGQDTQYF.

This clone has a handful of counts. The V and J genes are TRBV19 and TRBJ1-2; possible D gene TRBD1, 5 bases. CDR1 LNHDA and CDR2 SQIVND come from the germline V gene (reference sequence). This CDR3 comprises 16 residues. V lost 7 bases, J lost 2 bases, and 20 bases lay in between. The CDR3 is CASMSRGEGSNYGYTF. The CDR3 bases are TGTGCCAGTATGAGCCGAGGGGAGGGCTCAAACTATGGCTACACCTTC. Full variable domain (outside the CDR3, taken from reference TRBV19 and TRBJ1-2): DGGITQSPKYLFRKEGQNVTLSCEQNLNHDAMYWYRQDPGQGLRLIYYSQIVNDFQKGDIAEGYSVSREKKESFPLTVTSAQKNPTAFYLCASMSRGEGSNYGYTFGSGTRLTVV.

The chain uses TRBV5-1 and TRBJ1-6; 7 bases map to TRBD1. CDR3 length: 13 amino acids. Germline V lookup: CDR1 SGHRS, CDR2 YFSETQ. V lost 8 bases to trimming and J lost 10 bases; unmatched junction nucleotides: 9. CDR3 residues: CASGQDGGSPLHF. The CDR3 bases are TGCGCCAGTGGACAGGACGGGGGATCACCCCTCCACTTT.

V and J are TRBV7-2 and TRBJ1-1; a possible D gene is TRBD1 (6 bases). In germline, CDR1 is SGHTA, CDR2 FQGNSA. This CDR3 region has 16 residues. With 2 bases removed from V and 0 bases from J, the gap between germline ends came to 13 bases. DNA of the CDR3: TGTGCCAGCAGCTTACTAGGGGGGGGCCTGAACACTGAAGCTTTCTTT. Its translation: CASSLLGGGLNTEAFF.

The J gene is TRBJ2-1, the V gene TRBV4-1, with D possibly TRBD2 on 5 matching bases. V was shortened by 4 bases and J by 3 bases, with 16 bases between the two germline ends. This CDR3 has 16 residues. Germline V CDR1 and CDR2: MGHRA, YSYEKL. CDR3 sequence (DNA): TGCGCCAGCAGCCTCCTAGCCACTAGGCACTACAATGAGCAGTTCTTC. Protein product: CASSLLATRHYNEQFF.

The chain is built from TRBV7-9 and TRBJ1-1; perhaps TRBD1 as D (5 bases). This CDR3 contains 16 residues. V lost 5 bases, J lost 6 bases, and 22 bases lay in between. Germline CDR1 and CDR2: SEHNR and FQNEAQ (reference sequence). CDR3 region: CASSPFPGGGHAEAFF. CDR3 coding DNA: TGTGCCAGCAGCCCGTTTCCCGGGGGTGGGCACGCTGAAGCTTTCTTT.

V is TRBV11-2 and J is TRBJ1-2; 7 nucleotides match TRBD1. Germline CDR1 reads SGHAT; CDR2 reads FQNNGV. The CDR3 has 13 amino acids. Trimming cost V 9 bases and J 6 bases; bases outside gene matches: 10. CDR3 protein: CASPTGRDDGYTF. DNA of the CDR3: TGTGCCAGTCCGACAGGGAGAGATGATGGCTACACCTTC. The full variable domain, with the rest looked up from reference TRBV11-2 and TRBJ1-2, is EAGVAQSPRYKIIEKRQSVAFWCNPISGHATLYWYQQILGQGPKLLIQFQNNGVVDDSQLPKDRFSAERLKGVDSTLKIQPAKLEDSAVYLCASPTGRDDGYTFGSGTRLTVV.

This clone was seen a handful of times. This chain's CDR3 is CASSLNAEAFF. As DNA, the CDR3 is TGCGCCAGCAGCTTAAACGCGGAAGCTTTCTTT. The V gene is TRBV5-1, the J gene TRBJ1-1; D is ambiguous. Per germline, CDR1 SGHRS and CDR2 YFSETQ. CDR3 length equals 11 residues. Trimming cost V 2 bases and J 8 bases, with 7 bases left between them.

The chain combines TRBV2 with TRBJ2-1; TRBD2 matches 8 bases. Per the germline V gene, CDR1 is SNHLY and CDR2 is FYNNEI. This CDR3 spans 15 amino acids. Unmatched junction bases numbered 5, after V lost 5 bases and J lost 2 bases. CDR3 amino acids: CASSRERGTYNEQFF. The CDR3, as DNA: TGTGCCAGCAGTCGTGAGCGGGGGACCTACAATGAGCAGTTCTTC.

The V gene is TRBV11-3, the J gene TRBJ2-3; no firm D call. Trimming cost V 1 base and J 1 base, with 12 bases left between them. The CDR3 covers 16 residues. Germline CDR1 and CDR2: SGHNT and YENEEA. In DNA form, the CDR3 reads TGTGCCAGCAGCTTAGGTCGCACTCCTGGCACAGATACGCAGTATTTT. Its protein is CASSLGRTPGTDTQYF.

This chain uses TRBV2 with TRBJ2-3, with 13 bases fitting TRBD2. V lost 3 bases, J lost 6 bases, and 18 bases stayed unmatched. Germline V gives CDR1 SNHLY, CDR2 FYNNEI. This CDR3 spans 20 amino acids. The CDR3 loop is CASSDFETSGGRSLGDTQYF. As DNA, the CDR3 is TGTGCCAGCAGTGATTTCGAGACTAGCGGGGGGCGCTCCCTCGGGGATACGCAGTATTTT.

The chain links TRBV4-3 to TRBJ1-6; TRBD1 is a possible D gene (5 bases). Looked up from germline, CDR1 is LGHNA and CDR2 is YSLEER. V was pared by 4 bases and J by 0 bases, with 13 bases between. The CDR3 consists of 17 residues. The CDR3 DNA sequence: TGCGCCAGCAGCCGGGGCTCGGATAGCTCCTATAATTCACCCCTCCACTTT. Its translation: CASSRGSDSSYNSPLHF.

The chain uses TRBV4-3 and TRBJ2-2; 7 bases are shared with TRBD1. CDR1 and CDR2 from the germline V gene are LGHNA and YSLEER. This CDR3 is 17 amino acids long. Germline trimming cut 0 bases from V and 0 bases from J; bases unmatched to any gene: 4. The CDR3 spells CASSQEFQGANTGELFF. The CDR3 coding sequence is TGCGCCAGCAGCCAAGAATTCCAGGGGGCGAACACCGGGGAGCTGTTTTTT.